The entry below describes one TCR beta chain. Its antigen is still unknown. Per-base qualities were not stored, and no clone one base away is much larger. This entry belongs to a study of cytomegalovirus exposure and HLA in healthy donors (dated by TCRdb to about 2017). In the study overall: In an earlier analysis of roughly 500 of the donors, roughly 300 Gb of sequence data and 117 million unique TCR beta sequences from 150 million to 200 million T cells were reported. An early release that covered around 590 HLA-typed donors contained around 300 gigabases of sequencing data and tens of millions of unique TCR sequences. The study combined high-throughput TCR immunosequencing, statistical association of individual TCRs with disease status, and machine learning to predict cytomegalovirus infection status. HLA typing covered class I and class II loci at four-digit resolution. To decide whether each TCR beta V gene segment behaved as functional or pseudogenic, an earlier analysis of some 600 of the donors relied on high-throughput TCR beta sequencing. The study was designed to test whether signatures of past pathogen exposure could be identified by cataloging public T cell receptors. Rather than drawing on any new phenotypic data, the later analysis identified candidate immune exposures from TCR beta sequences and the way those sequences occurred across donors. A separate validation cohort of roughly 120 different subjects was used in addition to the approximately 670-subject first cohort. About five DR-DQ haplotypes were treated as single units for association and clustering because of strong linkage in the cohort. All discovery cohort repertoires had been generated on a single sequencing platform. The study profiled the T cell repertoires of 550 to 700 subjects by immunosequencing and related them to cytomegalovirus serostatus. Genome-wide SNP genotypes for about three fifths of the roughly 670 donors were used in a later genetic analysis, which treated that subset as a discovery cohort. Alongside the repertoire data, information on donor age, sex, ethnicity and CMV serostatus was compiled. Of the 300 to 500 genotyped donors, 75% to 85% were placed in the genetic ancestry cluster associated with self-reported Caucasian donors. A later analysis re-examined previously published TCR beta repertoires from more than 650 donors and added high-resolution HLA genotyping to investigate patterns of TCR occurrence. Typing coverage differed by locus: A, B, C, DRB1 and DQB1 were typed in about 620-640 donors, DQA1 in about 510, DPA1 in around 610, and DPB1 in approximately 450. Among approximately 370 genotyped donors of the cohort, an average of approximately 240,000 unique TCR beta nucleotide sequences was sequenced per donor, of which roughly 17% were non-productive. Findings and caveats that apply to the study as a whole: In both the original and validation cohorts, the classifier was reported to diagnose cytomegalovirus status with high specificity and sensitivity. Strong co-occurrence of HLA alleles, especially DR and DQ, made assigning TCR associations to individual alleles difficult. In a later analysis, HLA-associated TCR beta chains showed more clonal expansion and lower generation probabilities than non-associated chains that were equally common. A few of the identified cytomegalovirus-associated TCR beta chains were confirmed in vitro to be specific for cytomegalovirus antigens. In an earlier analysis of some 540 of the donors, most TCR beta V segments appeared in productive rearrangements about 90% or about 30% of the time, broadly matching IMGT annotations. The 87-base-pair reads could not distinguish some IMGT-functional V segments, including TRBV6-2 and TRBV6-3, so those segments were excluded. Because counts were too low, 15 to 20 rarely observed V segments, including chromosome 9 orphons, were excluded from the earlier analysis of a few hundred of the donors. In this cohort, only TCR beta chains were sequenced, and detectable features were limited by the absence of alpha or paired-chain data. Presence/absence analyses assumed roughly uniform sequencing depth across donors, an assumption that may not hold. Correlated functional status among segregating V segments might reflect linkage disequilibrium, but an unknown experimental factor could not be ruled out. A group of highly shared sequence variants was considered likely to be a technical artifact of the sequencing pipeline. A further reported finding was that TCR beta sequences accurately predicted the HLA-A and HLA-B alleles for most subjects in the first cohort. In a later analysis, several top co-occurrence clusters were reported to appear linked to parvovirus B19, influenza, CMV and Epstein-Barr virus. An association between a missense DCLRE1C variant and V-gene and J-gene trimming of TCR beta chains was found in a later genetic analysis and replicated in an independent cohort. In a later analysis, the rate of TCR association differed among HLA loci, with DRB1 alleles having the most associated TCRs and HLA-C alleles having the fewest. A later analysis found that most CMV-associated TCR beta chains appeared HLA-restricted, with HLA associations seemingly driven largely by CMV exposure. Because some donors lacked HLA typing at each locus, the association tests relied only on the typed subset. According to a later genetic analysis, donors in an Asian-associated ancestry cluster had fewer N-insertions in productive TCRs than the approximately 670-donor mean. Specific HLA alleles were associated with roughly 17,000 TCR beta sequences at a false discovery rate of 0.05 in a later analysis. A total of fewer than 200 TCR beta chains were listed by the study as associated with cytomegalovirus. According to the authors, the approach could potentially be generalized to other disease states and immunological phenotypes. Across donors, most TCR sequences were observed very rarely, whereas some public TCRs were present in many individuals. Immune exposure information for the cohort was limited to CMV serostatus.

The cohort consisted of 600 to 750 healthy bone marrow donors. At the time of sampling, every cohort member was nominally healthy, though immune exposures that went unrecorded were likely present. The donor was CMV seropositive and was included in the group of some 290 seropositive cohort members. A peripheral blood sample was collected from each donor, and TCR beta sequencing was performed on peripheral blood mononuclear cells. The Qiagen DNeasy Blood Extraction Kit was used to extract genomic DNA from the blood cell samples. From cysteine to phenylalanine, the CDR3 is 14 amino acids long. Only the CDR3 part of the read is kept: 42 bases, read in frame from the first base. Based on the germline V gene, the CDR1 and CDR2 sequences are SGHDN and FVKESK. Cut back by 4 bases and 2 bases, the V and J ends lie 11 bases apart. The library was made by the immunoSEQ multiplex PCR assay. A mixture of 60 forward primers for TCR Vbeta segments and 13 reverse primers for TCR Jbeta segments was used in the multiplex PCR. A multiplex PCR assay on genomic DNA amplified the CDR3 region of rearranged TCR beta genes. The Illumina HiSeq System was used to sequence the amplified TCR beta libraries as 87-base-pair reads. For the original study's pipeline: A later analysis counted about 76 million unique TCR beta chains across the approximately 700 repertoires, and approximately 11 million of these chains were shared by at least two donors. A nearest-neighbor algorithm error-corrected the raw reads and collapsed the reads into unique sequences, merging closely related sequences to remove PCR and sequencing errors. CDR3 sequences were aligned to IMGT reference sequences to assign V, D and J gene segments. For a sequence to be retained, a match of at least six nucleotides was required to both a V gene segment and a J gene segment. Rearrangements were classified as productive when the CDR3 lacked stop codons and remained in frame with V and J, and all other rearrangements were classified as non-productive. CDR3 was defined by IMGT convention, running from the second conserved V-encoded cysteine to the conserved J-encoded phenylalanine. In an earlier analysis of around 640 of the donors, sequences lacking an unambiguous match to a single V gene segment were excluded. In an earlier analysis of some 590 of the donors, a V segment was called functional when productive rearrangements were above 56.7%, and segregating when the standard deviation between donors exceeded 5%. A statistical classification framework was built for diagnosing cytomegalovirus status from the catalog of TCR beta chain sequences. In a later analysis, V and J genes were assigned by comparing TCR nucleotide sequences against IMGT/GENE-DB human TR gene sequences. The TCRdist pipeline was used in a later analysis to assign CDR3 sequences and most-parsimonious VDJ recombination scenarios. In a later analysis, every TCR beta chain was defined by the combination of its CDR3 amino acid sequence and its V-gene family, and reads without a unique V-gene family were dropped. In a later analysis, some 600 highly shared, low-generation-probability nucleotide sequences were removed to address suspected cross-contamination and a sequencing artifact. For each public chain, a later analysis derived a clonal expansion index from normalized ranks of inferred template counts within each repertoire. In a later analysis, generation probabilities were computed using a VDJ recombination model fitted to out-of-frame rearrangements, and the results were checked against IGoR. In a later analysis, hypergeometric tests were used to score TCR-TCR, TCR-HLA and TCR-CMV co-occurrence, with a repertoire-size bias correction applied to TCR pairs. To estimate false discovery rates, a later analysis permuted the HLA or CMV assignments 20 times. A later analysis grouped co-occurring TCRs with DBSCAN, adding TCRdist sequence similarity when clustering within HLA-allele-positive subsets. Repertoires with fewer than 30,000 or more than 120,000 public chains, plus five repertoires with anomalous nucleotide sharing, were excluded from co-occurrence clustering. TCRdb stores this immuneACCESS table with in-frame sequences only. Part of the clones is absent; in the studies checked, under half of the shortfall reflects unresolved V genes, and no reason is known for the rest. V, J and clone size were drawn from that table, and D and trimming were deduced from the DNA. This sample has 150,000 or so clones in its table, and 65% to 85% of those were observed once. The ten largest account for under 6% of the sample.

The sequence derives from a woman in her fifties or sixties in good health and CMV-seropositive. This chain is built from TRBV14 and TRBJ1-1; no D gene can be assigned with confidence. Source material: PBMCs. The CDR3 is CASSRPTVNTEAFF. The nucleotide sequence reads TGTGCCAGCAGCCGTCCTACAGTCAACACTGAAGCTTTCTTT.